This paragraph covers one T cell receptor beta chain sequence. Negatively enriched CD4+ T cells were divided by CD45RA into naive and memory. The sample comes from a study of shared clonotypes between healthy human individuals. The overall study: Donor composition was a couple of women and three men, aged 18 to 49.

TCRdb's copy holds only in-frame clones and misses some; the assay was immunoSEQ multiplex PCR. Seen here are about 2.5 million clones, around 90% observed once, and the top ten hold approximately 0.41%. This TCR was recovered from a man between 18 and 35 years old in good health. Some clones in this sample may be carry-over from other donors' samples. Specimen: naive CD4+ T cells from PBMCs. Documented subset: CD45RA+ positively selected.

The CDR3 spells CASVSGGVDYGYTF. CDR3 DNA: TGTGCCAGCGTATCAGGGGGAGTGGACTATGGCTACACCTTC. This chain joins TRBV6-6 and TRBJ1-2, with TRBD1 matching 7 bases. V gave up 8 bases and J gave up 3 bases; unmatched junction bases: 9. Looked up from germline, CDR1 is MNHNY and CDR2 is SVGAGI (reference sequence). This CDR3 is built from 14 residues.